This T cell receptor beta chain was captured in a study of shared clonotypes between healthy human individuals (dated by TCRdb to 2020 to 2022). About the investigation overall: The cohort comprised two women and three men aged 18 to 49 years. Per donor, three plates each were used for CD4 naive and CD4 memory, two for CD8 naive, and one for CD8 memory. To estimate repertoire size and how much clonotype sharing occurs between individuals, the study deeply sequenced the blood TCR repertoires of several healthy adults. To increase sequencing depth and limit assay-specific biases, different laboratories used diverse techniques to prepare libraries and sequence TCR repertoires. Between about 0.85 and 10 billion PBMCs per donor were obtained by leukapheresis. The investigation overall reported the following: Sharing across a few donors was observed for about 5% of naive CD4, over 3% of naive CD8, over 2% of memory CD4, and around 0.4% of memory CD8 clonotypes. Sampling was restricted to blood, and TCR repertoires in tissue are likely to differ from TCR repertoires in blood. Based on pairwise subsampling, the degree of clonotype sharing among donors was expected to be affected by sequencing depth. Larger estimated clonotype richness was generally found for naive subsets than for memory subsets. Clonotypes shared by all four sorted-subset donors showed higher generation probabilities than non-shared clonotypes. The small number of donors limited the genetic and exposure-history diversity represented. Incomplete sequencing was indicated by rarefaction of sorted-subset datasets, despite the large sequencing depth.

Using the deep immunoSEQ assay, multiplex PCR amplified TCR CDR3 regions from genomic DNA. Extracted genomic DNA from each cell subset was spread evenly across all wells of several immunoSEQ 96-well plates, with each plate serving as a replicate. For sorted subsets, 200 to 250 ng of genomic DNA, equivalent to tens of thousands of T cell genomes, went into each replicate PCR. Purified libraries were measured with a Qubit 3.0 fluorometer, size-checked on a Bioanalyzer 2100, and measured again with the KAPA Library Quantification kit. Every immunoSEQ 96-well plate was sequenced on a dedicated single-read 150-cycle Illumina NextSeq 550 flow cell. The paper's processing steps were these. Because the immunoSEQ output held only junctional sequences and lacked quality scores, the filtering could not match the filtering applied to full-length reads. To assign V/J genes and CDR3, sequences were annotated against IMGT germline references using PyIR, a Python wrapper for IgBLAST v1.9. Reads were filtered out if the reads had weak V/J assignments (E-value above 1e-6), no CDR3, stop codons, out-of-frame junctions, or ambiguous translated residues. A V3J clonotype was defined by an identical inferred V gene, J gene, and CDR3 amino acid sequence. To compute the percentage overlap between repertoires, the number of shared unique clonotypes was divided by the size of the smaller repertoire. Richness of each repertoire was evaluated using RTK rarefaction, the Chao1 estimator, and Recon v2.1 estimates of unobserved clonotypes. Generation probabilities for all TCRbeta clonotypes obtained by the gDNA method from four donors were computed using OLGA. This is the immuneACCESS table as TCRdb keeps it, with only in-frame sequences that have V and J called. A part of the clones is gone; compared with another copy, unresolved V genes explain less than half, and the rest is unexplained. That table supplies the V and J calls and clone size; D and trimming were determined from the DNA. Across this sample there are about 1 million clones, with about 70% seen only once. Of the sample, about 1.5% falls within the top ten clones.

Healthy HIV-negative adults with no recently reported acute infections or vaccinations were included as donors. Every donor was a Caucasian adult living in Nashville, Tennessee, USA. CD4+ T cells were enriched by magnetic negative selection, after which naive cells were positively selected on CD45RA and the negative fraction was taken as the memory subset. Blood was collected by leukapheresis, and PBMCs were isolated by Ficoll-Histopaque density gradient centrifugation and then cryopreserved in liquid nitrogen vapor phase. Analytical flow cytometry was used to check the purity and quantity of every magnetically sorted T cell population. From each sorted fraction, genomic DNA was isolated and quantified by UV absorbance on a Nanodrop 2000c. The germline V gene (reference sequence) supplies CDR1 MNHNY and CDR2 SVGAGI. The cysteine opens and the phenylalanine closes a CDR3 of 15 amino acids. Of the read, only the CDR3 DNA is kept; its 45 bases are in frame from base 1.

As to this clone: There is no known antigen for this receptor. Base qualities are not provided; no much larger clone lies one nucleotide away.

The sequence links TRBV6-6 to TRBJ2-5; perhaps TRBD1 is the D gene, with 6 bases matching. The end of the DNA is better explained by TRBJ2-7, so the J call may be wrong. Sequencing input: memory CD4+ T cells sorted from blood. This sample's cell subset or site label indicates: CD45RA-negative fraction. The receptor was derived from a man aged 18 to 29 in good health. CDR3 reads: CASSYVTRGSYEQYF. The DNA is TGTGCCAGCAGTTACGTCACCAGGGGATCCTACGAGCAGTACTTC.